The entry that follows covers one T cell receptor beta chain sequence. Profiling relied on immunoSEQ multiplex PCR, and the TCRdb table lists in-frame clones only, not all of them. The sample has some 500,000 clones, roughly 88% seen once. Across 24 US areas, participants ranged in age from about 18 to 90 years. The source of the sample is a study of blood T cell repertoires in COVID-19. After removal of 3 bases from V and 1 base from J, the junction contained 7 bases not matched to a gene. The CDR3 has 16 residues. Germline V CDR1 and CDR2: SGHNT, YYREEE (reference sequence). This receptor was taken from a middle-aged woman who had recovered from COVID-19. The sequencing input was PBMCs or T cells enriched from blood (not recorded which). The rearrangement uses TRBV5-4 and TRBJ2-3; 8 bases align to TRBD2. The CDR3 DNA reads as TGTGCCAGCAGCTCACCGGGGGGGGCGGGCACAGATACGCAGTATTTT. Protein product: CASSSPGGAGTDTQYF.